The 26 T cell receptor beta chains given below trace back to one sample, sequenced in a study of blood T cell repertoires in COVID-19. Generated by immunoSEQ multiplex PCR, the TCRdb table keeps only in-frame clones and is missing some. The table records approximately 300,000 clones, roughly 88% of them present only once. The sequencing sample was made of peripheral blood. All receptors derive from a woman aged 45-65 years with active or convalescent COVID-19.

V gene TRBV4-1 combines with J gene TRBJ2-1; 11 bases are a match to TRBD1. Trimming cost V 0 bases and J 4 bases; bases outside gene matches: 5. CDR1 MGHRA and CDR2 YSYEKL come from the germline V gene. This CDR3 has 17 residues. Here the CDR3 reads CASSQDIGTGGYNEQFF. CDR3 in DNA: TGCGCCAGCAGCCAAGATATTGGGACAGGGGGTTACAATGAGCAGTTCTTC.

Only a few counts were recorded for this clone. V is TRBV7-9 and J is TRBJ1-2; a weak D match, TRBD1 (5 bases). This CDR3 comprises 15 residues. CDR1 is SEHNR and CDR2 is FQNEAQ in the germline V gene (reference sequence). Between the trimmed V and J ends, which lost 4 bases and 7 bases, there was a span of 19 bases. CDR3 protein: CASSSQGTAGGGYTF. The CDR3 region has the DNA TGTGCCAGCAGCTCACAAGGGACCGCGGGGGGTGGCTACACCTTC.

This chain uses TRBV5-1 with TRBJ2-7, with D perhaps matching TRBD1 (7 bases). CDR1 is SGHRS and CDR2 is YFSETQ in the germline V gene. V lost 4 bases to trimming and J lost 1 base, with 12 bases between them. The CDR3 loop spans 14 amino acids. CDR3 in DNA: TGCGCCAGCAGCAGATCAGGGGGGTCCTACGAGCAGTACTTC. Translated, it gives CASSRSGGSYEQYF.

This chain connects TRBV6-2 or TRBV6-3 to TRBJ2-1; tentatively, D is TRBD2 (5 bases). Germline CDR1 MNHEY, CDR2 SVGEGT. This CDR3 is built from 15 residues. V gave up 4 bases and J gave up 0 bases, with 10 bases separating them. DNA of the CDR3: TGTGCCAGCAGTTCCCTAAGCGGCTCCTACAATGAGCAGTTCTTC. The encoded protein is CASSSLSGSYNEQFF.

The chain links TRBV30 to TRBJ2-7; 9 bases match TRBD1. J was trimmed by 4 bases and V by 3 bases; bases with no gene match: 4. Germline V gives CDR1 GTSNPN, CDR2 SVGIG (reference sequence). The CDR3 loop spans 13 amino acids. The CDR3 DNA reads TGTGCCTGGAGCAGGGGACAGGGTTACGAGCAGTACTTC. Encoded protein: CAWSRGQGYEQYF.

The J gene is TRBJ1-1, the V gene TRBV4-3; D unclear. This CDR3 is 15 amino acids long. V lost 1 base to trimming and J lost 1 base, with 10 bases between them. Germline assignment: CDR1 LGHNA and CDR2 YSLEER. DNA of the CDR3: TGCGCCAGCAGCCAAGTAGGCGCGGCGAACACTGAAGCTTTCTTT. Translated: CASSQVGAANTEAFF.

The gene calls are TRBV7-2 and TRBJ2-3; the D gene is possibly TRBD1 (5 bases). The CDR3 has 17 amino acids. The germline V gene has CDR1 SGHTA and CDR2 FQGNSA. Trimming removed 4 bases at V and 2 bases at J, with 19 bases between. For the CDR3, the DNA is TGTGCCAGCAGCTCCCACCTAATCAGGGCCCTCACAGATACGCAGTATTTT. This translates into CASSSHLIRALTDTQYF.

The rearrangement joins TRBV7-2 to TRBJ1-2; TRBD1 agrees at 7 bases. Unmatched junction bases numbered 1, after V lost 2 bases and J lost 1 base. Germline-derived CDR1 and CDR2 are SGHTA and FQGNSA. The CDR3 extends over 14 amino acids. The CDR3 reads CASSLNRGNYGYTF. CDR3 sequence (DNA): TGTGCCAGCAGCTTAAACAGGGGTAACTATGGCTACACCTTC.

This chain connects TRBV30 to TRBJ1-2; 11 bases match TRBD1. Trimming cost V 4 bases and J 7 bases; bases outside gene matches: 5. The CDR3 extends over 13 amino acids. Per germline, CDR1 GTSNPN and CDR2 SVGIG (reference sequence). CDR3: CAWKGGTGGGYTF. Written as DNA, the CDR3 is TGTGCCTGGAAGGGGGGGACAGGGGGTGGCTACACCTTC.

The rearrangement joins TRBV28 to TRBJ2-5; perhaps TRBD1 as D (5 bases). Germline loops: CDR1 MDHEN, CDR2 SYDVKM. This CDR3 region has 13 residues. Between the trimmed V and J ends, which lost 5 bases and 5 bases, there was a span of 12 bases. This CDR3 is CASSLKGYETQYF. For the CDR3, the DNA is TGTGCCAGCAGTCTAAAGGGGTACGAGACCCAGTACTTC.

The chain recombines TRBV6-5 with TRBJ2-1, with D hard to call. The CDR3 extends over 14 amino acids. From germline, CDR1 is MNHEY and CDR2 SVGAGI. Trimming removed 6 bases from V and 0 bases from J, with 9 bases in between. The CDR3 loop reads CASSKYGSYNEQFF. CDR3 bases: TGTGCCAGCAGCAAGTACGGCTCCTACAATGAGCAGTTCTTC.

The V and J genes are TRBV6-2 or TRBV6-3 and TRBJ1-4; 7 nucleotides agree with TRBD1. The CDR3 has 14 amino acids. Per germline, CDR1 MNHEY and CDR2 SVGEGT. Unmatched junction bases numbered 6, after V lost 6 bases and J lost 5 bases. The CDR3 DNA reads as TGTGCCAGCAGCCCTTGGACAGGAAATGAAAAACTGTTTTTT. This codes for CASSPWTGNEKLFF.

The chain combines TRBV27 with TRBJ2-7; TRBD2 aligns across 13 bases. Germline CDR1 MNHEY, CDR2 SMNVEV (reference sequence). The V and J ends lost 11 bases and 9 bases, in that order; junction bases with no gene match: 16. There are 15 residues in the CDR3. The CDR3 DNA sequence: TGTGCCGCTGGGATGCTCGGACTAGCGGGAGAAGGGCAGTACTTC. It specifies CAAGMLGLAGEGQYF.

The chain uses TRBV18 and TRBJ1-2; possibly TRBD1 for D (5 bases). The CDR3 contains 14 residues. Trimming pared 3 bases from V and 3 bases from J, leaving 11 bases between. CDR1 and CDR2 from the germline V gene are KGHSH and LQKENI. The CDR3 spells CASSPRGKDYGYTF. The CDR3 DNA is TGTGCCAGCTCACCTCGGGGGAAGGACTATGGCTACACCTTC.

This chain connects TRBV9 to TRBJ2-2; D may be TRBD1 (7 bases). This CDR3 region has 16 residues. Trimming left V 1 base short and J 6 bases short, with 16 bases between. The germline V gene encodes CDR1 SGDLS and CDR2 YYNGEE. This CDR3 reads CASSVRQGGPAGELFF. As DNA, the CDR3 is TGTGCCAGCAGCGTACGCCAGGGGGGTCCCGCCGGGGAGCTGTTTTTT.

V gene TRBV18 combines with J gene TRBJ1-6; 7 bases agree with TRBD1. Germline CDR1 and CDR2: KGHSH and LQKENI. The CDR3 is 15 amino acids. With V trimmed by 4 bases and J by 6 bases, 6 bases remained unmatched. The DNA of the CDR3 is TGTGCCAGCTCACGGGATACAGGGGTTAATTCACCCCTCCACTTT. Amino acid sequence: CASSRDTGVNSPLHF.

The gene calls are TRBV28 and TRBJ2-1, with TRBD2 matching over 9 bases. This CDR3 is built from 18 residues. Germline lookup yields CDR1 MDHEN and CDR2 SYDVKM. Trimming cost V 6 bases and J 6 bases; bases outside gene matches: 18. The CDR3 DNA is TGTGCCAGCAGACCGGGACTAGCTCTCCTAAGGCTCGGCAATGAGCAGTTCTTC. Translation gives CASRPGLALLRLGNEQFF.

This clone was observed once. V and J are TRBV27 and TRBJ1-2; D not certain. The CDR3 length is 15 residues. Germline V gene sequence: CDR1 MNHEY, CDR2 SMNVEV (reference sequence). The ends were cut back, 8 bases at V and 0 bases at J, with 16 bases in the middle. As DNA, the CDR3 is TGTGCCAGCTCGAGAAACCTCTTAGCTAACTATGGCTACACCTTC. Its translation is CASSRNLLANYGYTF.

V usage is TRBV19 and J usage is TRBJ2-1, with a weak D call TRBD2 (6 bases). This CDR3 has 16 residues. Looked up from germline, CDR1 is LNHDA and CDR2 is SQIVND (reference sequence). With 2 bases removed from V and 7 bases from J, the gap between germline ends came to 18 bases. The CDR3: CASSILGGTAGNEQFF. The CDR3 nucleotides read TGTGCCAGTAGTATACTAGGCGGAACCGCGGGGAATGAGCAGTTCTTC.

The rearrangement joins TRBV7-9 to TRBJ1-2; the match to TRBD1 covers 12 bases. This CDR3 spans 18 amino acids. CDR1 is SEHNR, CDR2 FQNEAQ, per germline (reference sequence). Germline trimming cut 5 bases from V and 2 bases from J; bases unmatched to any gene: 12. CDR3: CASSPKGQGATLNYGYTF. The CDR3 nucleotides read TGTGCCAGCAGCCCGAAGGGACAGGGGGCAACTCTAAACTATGGCTACACCTTC.

This clone appeared once. The J gene is TRBJ1-2, the V gene TRBV6-6, with 11 bases identical to TRBD1. V shed 6 bases and J 2 bases; nucleotides not matched to a gene: 5. The CDR3 contains 15 residues. Germline-derived CDR1 and CDR2 are MNHNY and SVGAGI (reference sequence). The CDR3 region is CASRNGQGANYGYTF. The CDR3 nucleotides read TGTGCCAGCAGGAACGGACAGGGGGCAAACTATGGCTACACCTTC.

This clone was counted many times. The chain joins TRBV7-3 to TRBJ1-1; the match to TRBD1 covers 7 bases. Germline-derived CDR1 and CDR2 are SGHTA and FQGTGA. Trimming took 1 base from V and 8 from J; bases not matched to a gene: 4. This CDR3 spans 13 amino acids. The CDR3 loop is CASSLRGTAEAFF. The CDR3 nucleotides read TGTGCCAGCAGCTTAAGGGGGACAGCAGAAGCTTTCTTT.

The V and J genes are TRBV5-1 and TRBJ2-3, with 11 nucleotides matching TRBD2. The CDR3 length is 16 residues. The germline V gene has CDR1 SGHRS and CDR2 YFSETQ. Losses at the gene ends were 0 bases for V and 4 bases for J; bases not matched to a gene: 4. For the CDR3, the DNA is TGCGCCAGCAGCTTGGGACTAGCGGGAAGGGCAGATACGCAGTATTTT. Amino acids: CASSLGLAGRADTQYF.

This clone was observed a handful of times. The CDR3 reads CAWIVSGRVGYNEQFF. DNA of the CDR3: TGTGCCTGGATAGTTAGCGGGAGAGTAGGGTACAATGAGCAGTTCTTC. The rearrangement uses TRBV30 and TRBJ2-1; 9 positions agree with TRBD2. The CDR3 sequence is 16 residues long. The germline V gene has CDR1 GTSNPN and CDR2 SVGIG (reference sequence). The J segment lost 4 bases and the V segment lost 4 bases, leaving 11 bases of the junction unmatched.

This chain connects TRBV6-2 or TRBV6-3 to TRBJ2-7, with 8 nucleotides matching TRBD1. Germline V gives CDR1 MNHEY, CDR2 SVGEGT. Trimming at V came to 2 bases and at J to 0 bases, leaving 6 bases not matched to a gene. The CDR3 loop spans 16 amino acids. The CDR3 DNA reads TGTGCCAGCAGTTACCCTATACAGGGGGACTCCTACGAGCAGTACTTC. Translation: CASSYPIQGDSYEQYF.

The chain carries TRBV19 and TRBJ1-4; D gene uncertain. V shed 6 bases and J shed 10 bases, with 12 bases lying between them. Germline lookup yields CDR1 LNHDA and CDR2 SQIVND (reference sequence). The CDR3 covers 12 residues. In DNA form, the CDR3 reads TGTGCCAGTAGGAAAGAGGGAGGAAAACTGTTTTTT. It encodes CASRKEGGKLFF.